This is a list of T cell receptor beta chains from one sample in a study of blood T cell repertoires in COVID-19. The table came from immunoSEQ multiplex PCR; TCRdb's copy has only in-frame clones and leaves some out. The table has 150,000 to 200,000 clones, roughly 83% seen once; the top ten hold around 8.4%. Sequencing was performed on peripheral blood. The receptors derive from a woman over 75 with active or convalescent COVID-19. CDR3s include the opening cysteine and the closing phenylalanine or tryptophan. D genes are given only for firm matches. Rows give clone size only sometimes, using once, few, many, or a class for an expanded clone.

>-|TRBJ2-2|TRBD2|TRBV2
CASKAVAGATGELFF
TGTGCCAGCAAGGCGGTAGCGGGGGCAACCGGGGAGCTGTTTTTT
>-|TRBJ2-3|TRBD1|TRBV19
CASRYRGRTDTQYF
TGTGCCAGTAGATACAGGGGGCGTACAGATACGCAGTATTTT
>-|TRBJ2-1|TRBD2|TRBV11-2
CASSLTGGAYNEQFF
TGTGCCAGCAGCTTAACCGGGGGGGCCTACAATGAGCAGTTCTTC
>-|TRBJ2-7|TRBD1|TRBV19
CASSIILGQGTYEQYF
TGTGCCAGTAGTATAATTCTCGGACAGGGAACGTACGAGCAGTACTTC
>-|TRBJ2-5|TRBD1|TRBV7-2
CASSFTQGLLKETQYF
TGTGCCAGCAGCTTTACACAGGGGCTGTTAAAGGAGACCCAGTACTTC
>-|TRBJ1-2|-|TRBV7-2
CASSYLLGAGDGYTF
TGTGCCAGCAGCTACTTATTGGGGGCAGGGGATGGCTACACCTTC
>-|TRBJ2-1|-|TRBV2
CASSEGQLGFYEQFF
TGTGCCAGCAGTGAGGGCCAGCTTGGCTTCTATGAGCAGTTCTTC
>-|TRBJ1-5|-|TRBV5-1
CASSLDGLSYSNQPQHF
TGCGCCAGCAGCTTGGATGGACTGAGCTATAGCAATCAGCCCCAGCATTTT
>once|TRBJ2-6|-|TRBV19
CASSKDWGANVLTF
TGTGCCAGTAGTAAGGACTGGGGGGCCAACGTCCTGACTTTC
>-|TRBJ2-3|TRBD2|TRBV5-4
CASSSTSGGLSTDTQYF
TGTGCCAGCAGCTCGACTAGCGGGGGCCTGAGCACAGATACGCAGTATTTT
>-|TRBJ1-1|-|TRBV18
CASSPPGRGNTEAFF
TGTGCCAGCTCACCACCAGGGAGGGGGAACACTGAAGCTTTCTTT
>-|TRBJ2-2|-|TRBV6-5
CASSYWRQNTGELFF
TGTGCCAGCAGTTACTGGCGGCAGAACACCGGGGAGCTGTTTTTT
>-|TRBJ2-2|-|TRBV14
CASSRQVVGNTGELFF
TGTGCCAGCAGCCGTCAGGTGGTGGGGAACACCGGGGAGCTGTTTTTT
>-|TRBJ1-3|-|TRBV19
CASTPGSSGNTIYF
TGTGCCAGTACCCCCGGGAGCTCTGGAAACACCATATATTTT
>-|TRBJ2-6|TRBD1|TRBV4-3
CASSQDWGTGVPSGANVLTF
TGCGCCAGCAGCCAAGATTGGGGGACAGGGGTCCCCTCTGGGGCCAACGTCCTGACTTTC
>-|TRBJ1-2|-|TRBV11-3
CASSPAGDFYGYTF
TGTGCCAGCAGCCCAGCGGGGGACTTCTATGGCTACACCTTC
>-|TRBJ1-2|TRBD1|TRBV6-5
CASSYRTGGNYGYTF
TGTGCCAGCAGTTACAGGACAGGGGGCAACTATGGCTACACCTTC
>-|TRBJ1-4|TRBD1|TRBV18
CASSPTGTVEKLFF
TGTGCCAGCTCACCAACCGGGACAGTTGAAAAACTGTTTTTT
>-|TRBJ2-7|TRBD2|TRBV4-1
CASSRGLAGVNEQYF
TGCGCCAGCAGCCGAGGACTAGCGGGGGTGAACGAGCAGTACTTC
>many|TRBJ1-6|TRBD1|TRBV3-1/TRBV3-2
CASSQSTGQTNSPLHF
TGTGCCAGCAGCCAATCCACGGGACAGACAAATTCACCCCTCCACTTT
>few|TRBJ1-2|-|TRBV11-2
CASTLRGRTSLNYGYTF
TGTGCCAGCACCCTAAGGGGCAGAACTTCTCTAAACTATGGCTACACCTTC
>-|TRBJ2-1|-|TRBV29-1
CSVDRRRSGEQFF
TGCAGCGTTGATAGGAGGAGGAGCGGTGAGCAGTTCTTC
>-|TRBJ2-3|TRBD1|TRBV6-2/TRBV6-3
CASSSGQLTSTDTQYF
TGTGCCAGCAGTTCGGGACAGCTTACTAGCACAGATACGCAGTATTTT
>-|TRBJ1-1|-|TRBV4-1
CASSQEFGNTEAFF
TGCGCCAGCAGCCAAGAGTTCGGGAACACTGAAGCTTTCTTT
>-|TRBJ1-2|-|TRBV12-3/TRBV12-4
CASSFTGEGYTF
TGTGCCAGCAGTTTCACGGGAGAAGGCTACACCTTC
>-|TRBJ2-3|TRBD2|TRBV6-2/TRBV6-3
CASSTIRGGTDTQYF
TGTGCCAGCAGTACTATTCGGGGGGGCACAGATACGCAGTATTTT
>-|TRBJ1-1|TRBD1|TRBV13
CASSLRQGNTEAFF
TGTGCCAGCAGCTTAAGACAGGGAAACACTGAAGCTTTCTTT
>few|TRBJ1-1|TRBD1|TRBV5-4
CASSFGGQEDTEAFF
TGTGCCAGCAGCTTTGGTGGACAGGAGGACACTGAAGCTTTCTTT
>-|TRBJ2-5|-|TRBV18
CASSADAGTTDKTQYF
TGTGCCAGCTCGGCTGACGCCGGGACAACCGACAAGACCCAGTACTTC
>few|TRBJ2-5|TRBD2|TRBV7-9
CASSRFSGGETQYF
TGTGCCAGCAGCCGGTTTAGCGGGGGTGAGACCCAGTACTTC
>-|TRBJ1-2|-|TRBV5-1
CASSLTGDYGYTF
TGCGCCAGCAGCTTGACAGGCGACTATGGCTACACCTTC
>-|TRBJ2-5|-|TRBV20-1
CSASEVQAKPQYF
TGCAGTGCTAGTGAAGTCCAAGCGAAACCCCAGTACTTC
>-|TRBJ1-4|-|TRBV30
CAWSVSTGEKLFF
TGTGCCTGGAGTGTCTCTACTGGTGAAAAACTGTTTTTT
>-|TRBJ1-1|TRBD1|TRBV6-5
CASSNTGVPEAFF
TGTGCCAGCAGTAATACAGGGGTCCCTGAAGCTTTCTTT
>-|TRBJ1-4|TRBD1|TRBV5-6
CASSADRGKLFF
TGTGCCAGCAGCGCGGACAGGGGAAAACTGTTTTTT
>-|TRBJ2-2|-|TRBV6-5
CASRVGGGTGELFF
TGTGCCAGCAGGGTCGGCGGAGGGACCGGGGAGCTGTTTTTT
>-|TRBJ1-1|-|TRBV6-2/TRBV6-3
CASSDPGLNTEAFF
TGTGCCAGCAGTGACCCCGGGTTGAACACTGAAGCTTTCTTT
>-|TRBJ2-5|-|TRBV18
CASSPSRQETQYF
TGTGCCAGCTCACCGAGCAGGCAAGAGACCCAGTACTTC
>few|TRBJ2-2|-|TRBV24-1
CATSDGDRRGTGELFF
TGTGCCACCAGTGATGGCGACAGGCGTGGCACCGGGGAGCTGTTTTTT
>few|TRBJ2-1|-|TRBV19
CANRLYEQFF
TGTGCCAACAGACTATATGAGCAGTTCTTC
>-|TRBJ1-1|TRBD1|TRBV11-2
CASSSLGQGRDTEAFF
TGTGCCAGCAGCTCACTTGGACAGGGTCGGGACACTGAAGCTTTCTTT
>-|TRBJ1-2|-|TRBV19
CASNIRDYGYTF
TGTGCCAGTAATATCCGGGACTATGGCTACACCTTC
>-|TRBJ2-7|-|TRBV9
CASSAGVGEQYF
TGTGCCAGCAGCGCCGGGGTGGGCGAGCAGTACTTC
>-|TRBJ1-2|-|TRBV12-3/TRBV12-4
CASSMGQNYGYTF
TGTGCCAGCAGCATGGGCCAGAACTATGGCTACACCTTC
>-|TRBJ1-2|-|TRBV11-2
CASSSSLGGGYTF
TGTGCCAGCAGCTCCTCGTTGGGGGGTGGCTACACCTTC
>-|TRBJ1-5|-|TRBV4-3
CASSQDVQAINQPQHF
TGCGCCAGCAGCCAAGATGTTCAGGCGATCAATCAGCCCCAGCATTTT
>few|TRBJ2-7|-|TRBV6-5
CASSSRGEQYF
TGTGCCAGCAGTTCCCGGGGGGAGCAGTACTTC
>-|TRBJ2-7|-|TRBV5-5
CASSLSTYEQYF
TGTGCCAGCAGCTTATCAACCTACGAGCAGTACTTC
>-|TRBJ1-6|TRBD1|TRBV15
CATSPRQGGDSPLHF
TGTGCCACCAGCCCTCGACAGGGGGGGGATTCACCCCTCCACTTT
>-|TRBJ2-5|TRBD1|TRBV30
CAWNEQGAGTQYF
TGTGCCTGGAACGAACAGGGGGCAGGGACCCAGTACTTC
>-|TRBJ1-1|-|TRBV6-2/TRBV6-3
CASSYQLNLNTEAFF
TGTGCCAGCAGTTACCAACTTAATTTGAACACTGAAGCTTTCTTT
>-|TRBJ2-1|-|TRBV3-1/TRBV3-2
CASSQVTRTLSTNEQFF
TGTGCCAGCAGCCAAGTGACTCGGACTCTTTCAACGAATGAGCAGTTCTTC
>-|TRBJ2-5|-|TRBV27
CASSTGPRRGFQETQYF
TGTGCCAGCAGCACCGGGCCCAGACGGGGATTCCAAGAGACCCAGTACTTC